This T cell receptor (beta chain) comes out of a study of T cell responses to AZD1222 COVID-19 vaccine. Notes on this clone: This sample includes further DNA sequences coding for the same CDR3.

Germline V gene sequence: CDR1 MNHEY, CDR2 SVGAGI. V lost 1 base, J lost 2 bases, and 13 bases lay in between. CDR3 size: 16 residues. The repertoire was sequenced with immunoSEQ multiplex PCR; TCRdb's copy has only in-frame clones and lacks some. The repertoire holds over 150,000 clones, with roughly 88% as singletons. The sequence derives from an adult in good health. This sample comprised peripheral blood, obtained on day 0 of AZD1222 vaccination. The V gene is TRBV6-5, the J gene TRBJ2-3; tentatively, D is TRBD1 or TRBD2 (6 bases each). CDR3 sequence: CASSYFGGRDTDTQYF. CDR3 in DNA: TGTGCCAGCAGTTACTTTGGGGGGCGGGACACAGATACGCAGTATTTT.